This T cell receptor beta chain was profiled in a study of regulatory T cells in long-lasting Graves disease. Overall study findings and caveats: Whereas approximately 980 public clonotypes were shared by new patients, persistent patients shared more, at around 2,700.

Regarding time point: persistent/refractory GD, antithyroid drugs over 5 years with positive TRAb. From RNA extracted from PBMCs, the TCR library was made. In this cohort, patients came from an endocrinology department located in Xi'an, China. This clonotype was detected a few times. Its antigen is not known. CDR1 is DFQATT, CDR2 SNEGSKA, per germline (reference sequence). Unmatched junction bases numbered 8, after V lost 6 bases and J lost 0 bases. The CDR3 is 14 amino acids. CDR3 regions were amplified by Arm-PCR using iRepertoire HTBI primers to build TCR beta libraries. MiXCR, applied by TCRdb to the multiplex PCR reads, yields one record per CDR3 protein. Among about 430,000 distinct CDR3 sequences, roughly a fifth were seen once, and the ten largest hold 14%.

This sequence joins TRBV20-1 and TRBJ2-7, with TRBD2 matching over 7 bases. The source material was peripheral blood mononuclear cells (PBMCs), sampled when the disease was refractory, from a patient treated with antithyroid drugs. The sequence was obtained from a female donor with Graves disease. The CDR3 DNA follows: TGCAGTGCGGGGGGGAGGAGAATCTCCTACGAGCAGTACTTC. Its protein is CSAGGRRISYEQYF.